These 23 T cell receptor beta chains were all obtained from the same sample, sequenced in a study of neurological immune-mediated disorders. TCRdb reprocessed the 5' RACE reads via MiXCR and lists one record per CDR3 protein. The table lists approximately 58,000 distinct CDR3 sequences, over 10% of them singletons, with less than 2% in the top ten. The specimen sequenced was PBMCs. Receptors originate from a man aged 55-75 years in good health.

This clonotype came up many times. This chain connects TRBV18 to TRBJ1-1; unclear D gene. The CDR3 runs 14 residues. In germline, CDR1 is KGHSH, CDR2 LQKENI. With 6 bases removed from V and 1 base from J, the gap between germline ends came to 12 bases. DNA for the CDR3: TGTGCCAGCTCTCGTGTCAGTACGAACACTGAAGCTTTCTTT. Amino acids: CASSRVSTNTEAFF.

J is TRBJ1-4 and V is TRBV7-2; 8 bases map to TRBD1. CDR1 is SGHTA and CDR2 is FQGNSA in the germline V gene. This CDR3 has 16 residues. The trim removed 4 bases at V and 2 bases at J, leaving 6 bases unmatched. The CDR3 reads CASSSIRGQTNEKLFF. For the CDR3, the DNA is TGTGCCAGCAGCTCGATCAGGGGGCAGACTAATGAAAAACTGTTTTTT.

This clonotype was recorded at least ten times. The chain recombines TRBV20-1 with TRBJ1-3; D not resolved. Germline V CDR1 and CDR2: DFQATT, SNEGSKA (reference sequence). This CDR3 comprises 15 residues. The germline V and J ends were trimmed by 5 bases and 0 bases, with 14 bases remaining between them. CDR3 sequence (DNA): TGCAGTGCTGCTACCGGACTGCTCTCTGGAAACACCATATATTTT. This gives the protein CSAATGLLSGNTIYF.

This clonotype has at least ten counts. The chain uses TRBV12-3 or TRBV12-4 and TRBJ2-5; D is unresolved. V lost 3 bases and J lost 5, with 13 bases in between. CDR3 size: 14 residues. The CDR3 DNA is TGTGCCAGCAGTTTGGCGCTAGTCACGGAGACCCAGTACTTC. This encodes CASSLALVTETQYF.

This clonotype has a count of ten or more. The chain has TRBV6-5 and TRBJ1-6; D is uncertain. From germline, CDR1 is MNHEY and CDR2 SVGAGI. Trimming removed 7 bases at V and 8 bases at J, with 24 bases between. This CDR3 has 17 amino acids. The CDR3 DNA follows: TGTGCCAGCATCCTAATACTTATGGACTGCGGCCATTCACCCCTCCACTTT. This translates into CASILILMDCGHSPLHF.

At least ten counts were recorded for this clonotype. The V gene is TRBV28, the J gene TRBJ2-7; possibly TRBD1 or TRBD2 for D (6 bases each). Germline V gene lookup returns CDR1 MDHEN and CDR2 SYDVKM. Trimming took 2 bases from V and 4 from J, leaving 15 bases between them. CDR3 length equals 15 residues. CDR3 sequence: CASSLIQGAGYEQYF. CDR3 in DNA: TGTGCCAGCAGTTTAATACAGGGAGCGGGTTACGAGCAGTACTTC.

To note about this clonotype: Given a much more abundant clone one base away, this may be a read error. CDR3 in amino acids: CASSSRCGGGTQYF. The CDR3 region has the DNA TGTGCCAGCAGCTCACGGTGCGGGGGTGGGACCCAGTACTTC. V usage is TRBV27 and J usage is TRBJ2-5, with TRBD2 matching 7 bases. Looked up from germline, CDR1 is MNHEY and CDR2 is SMNVEV (reference sequence). The junction had 11 bases not matched to a gene; V was cut back by 6 bases and J by 7 bases. The CDR3 is 14 amino acids.

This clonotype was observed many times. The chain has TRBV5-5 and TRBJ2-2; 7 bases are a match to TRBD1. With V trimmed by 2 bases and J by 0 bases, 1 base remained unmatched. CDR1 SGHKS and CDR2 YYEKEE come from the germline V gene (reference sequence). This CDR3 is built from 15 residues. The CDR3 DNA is TGTGCCAGCAGCTTCGACAGGGCGAACACCGGGGAGCTGTTTTTT. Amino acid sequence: CASSFDRANTGELFF.

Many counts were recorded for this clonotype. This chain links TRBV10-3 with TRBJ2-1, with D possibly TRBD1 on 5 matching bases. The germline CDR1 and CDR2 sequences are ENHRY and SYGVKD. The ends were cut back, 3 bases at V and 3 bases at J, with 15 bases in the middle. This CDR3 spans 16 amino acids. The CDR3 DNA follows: TGTGCCATCAGTGACCGCTTATTACAGGACTACAATGAGCAGTTCTTC. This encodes CAISDRLLQDYNEQFF.

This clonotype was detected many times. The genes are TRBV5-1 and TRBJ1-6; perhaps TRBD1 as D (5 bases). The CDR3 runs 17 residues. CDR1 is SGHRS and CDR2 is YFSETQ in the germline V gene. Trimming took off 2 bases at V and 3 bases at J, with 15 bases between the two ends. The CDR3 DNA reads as TGCGCCAGCAGCTTTTGGGACCCCGGAAACTATAATTCACCCCTCCACTTT. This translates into CASSFWDPGNYNSPLHF.

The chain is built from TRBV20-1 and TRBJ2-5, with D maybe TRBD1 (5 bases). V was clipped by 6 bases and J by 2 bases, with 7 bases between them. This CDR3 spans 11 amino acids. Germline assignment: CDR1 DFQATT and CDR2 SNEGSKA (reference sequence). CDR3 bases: TGCAGTGCCAACAGGCAAGAGACCCAGTACTTC. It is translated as CSANRQETQYF.

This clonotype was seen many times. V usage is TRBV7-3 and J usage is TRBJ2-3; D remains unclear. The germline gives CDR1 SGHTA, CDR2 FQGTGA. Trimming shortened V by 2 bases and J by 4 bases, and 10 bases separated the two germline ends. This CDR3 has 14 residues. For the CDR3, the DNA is TGTGCCAGCAGCTTACCCCGGGTGGCAGATACGCAGTATTTT. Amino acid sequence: CASSLPRVADTQYF.

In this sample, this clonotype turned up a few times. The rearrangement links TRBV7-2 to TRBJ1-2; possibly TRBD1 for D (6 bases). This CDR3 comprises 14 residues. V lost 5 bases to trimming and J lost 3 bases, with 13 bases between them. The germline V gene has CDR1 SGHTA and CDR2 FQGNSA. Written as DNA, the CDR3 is TGTGCCAGCAGCCCGGGGGCGCGAGACTATGGCTACACCTTC. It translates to CASSPGARDYGYTF.

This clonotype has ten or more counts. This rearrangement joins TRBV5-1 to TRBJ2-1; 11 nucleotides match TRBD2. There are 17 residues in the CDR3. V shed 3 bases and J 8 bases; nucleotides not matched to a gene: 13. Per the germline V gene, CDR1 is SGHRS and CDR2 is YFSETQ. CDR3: CASSSNPLSGGAHEQFF. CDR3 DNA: TGCGCCAGCAGCTCCAACCCACTTAGCGGGGGGGCCCATGAGCAGTTCTTC.

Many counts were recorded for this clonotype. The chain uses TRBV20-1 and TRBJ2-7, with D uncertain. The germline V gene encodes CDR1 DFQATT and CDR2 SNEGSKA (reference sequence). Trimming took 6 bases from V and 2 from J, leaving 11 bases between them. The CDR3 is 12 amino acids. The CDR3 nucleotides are TGCAGTGCCGGTCGAGAGACCTACGAGCAGTACTTC. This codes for CSAGRETYEQYF.

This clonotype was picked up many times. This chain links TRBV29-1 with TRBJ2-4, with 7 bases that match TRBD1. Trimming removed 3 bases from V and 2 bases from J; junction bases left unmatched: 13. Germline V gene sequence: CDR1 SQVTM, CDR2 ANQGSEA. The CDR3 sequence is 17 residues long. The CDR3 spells CSVEDRTKRGTKNIQYF. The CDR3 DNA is TGCAGCGTTGAGGACAGGACGAAACGAGGGACCAAAAACATTCAGTACTTC.

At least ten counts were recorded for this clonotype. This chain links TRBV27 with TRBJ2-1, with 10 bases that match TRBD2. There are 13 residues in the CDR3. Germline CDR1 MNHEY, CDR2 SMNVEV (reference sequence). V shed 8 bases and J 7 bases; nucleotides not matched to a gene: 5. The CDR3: CASRSGGRNEQFF. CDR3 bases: TGTGCCAGCCGTAGCGGGGGGCGGAATGAGCAGTTCTTC.

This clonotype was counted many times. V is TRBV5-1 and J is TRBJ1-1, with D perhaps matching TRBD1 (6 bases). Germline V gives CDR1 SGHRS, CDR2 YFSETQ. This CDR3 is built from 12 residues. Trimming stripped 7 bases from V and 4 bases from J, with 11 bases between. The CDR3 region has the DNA TGCGCCAGCGGAAGGGGGAGCACTGAAGCTTTCTTT. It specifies CASGRGSTEAFF.

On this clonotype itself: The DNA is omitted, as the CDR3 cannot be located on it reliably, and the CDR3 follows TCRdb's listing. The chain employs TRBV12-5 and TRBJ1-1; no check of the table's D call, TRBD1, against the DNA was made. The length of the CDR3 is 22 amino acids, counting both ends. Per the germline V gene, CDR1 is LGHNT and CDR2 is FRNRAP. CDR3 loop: CASGSTGWGDEQYFGPGTEAFF.

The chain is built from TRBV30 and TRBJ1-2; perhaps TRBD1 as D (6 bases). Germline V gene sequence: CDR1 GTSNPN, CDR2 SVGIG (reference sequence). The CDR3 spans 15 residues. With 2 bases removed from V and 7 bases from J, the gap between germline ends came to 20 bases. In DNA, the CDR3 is TGTGCCTGGAGTAAGGGCCTCTCCGGGGGCGGTGGCTACACCTTC. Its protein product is CAWSKGLSGGGGYTF.

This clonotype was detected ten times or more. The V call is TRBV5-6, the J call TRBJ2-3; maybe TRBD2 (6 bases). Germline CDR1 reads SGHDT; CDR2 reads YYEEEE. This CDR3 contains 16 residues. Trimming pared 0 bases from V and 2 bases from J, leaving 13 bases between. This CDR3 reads CASSLVGRQITDTQYF. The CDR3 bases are TGTGCCAGCAGCTTGGTCGGGAGACAGATCACAGATACGCAGTATTTT. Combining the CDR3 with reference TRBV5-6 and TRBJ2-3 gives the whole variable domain DAGVTQSPTHLIKTRGQQVTLRCSPKSGHDTVSWYQQALGQGPQFIFQYYEEEERQRGNFPDRFSGHQFPNYSSELNVNALLLGDSALYLCASSLVGRQITDTQYFGPGTRLTVL.

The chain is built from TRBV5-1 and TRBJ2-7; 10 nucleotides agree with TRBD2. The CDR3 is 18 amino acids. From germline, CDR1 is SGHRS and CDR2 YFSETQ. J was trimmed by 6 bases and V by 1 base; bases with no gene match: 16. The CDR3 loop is CASSLSVTGALAGSEQYF. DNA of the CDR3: TGCGCCAGCAGCTTGAGCGTGACAGGGGCACTAGCGGGGAGCGAGCAGTACTTC. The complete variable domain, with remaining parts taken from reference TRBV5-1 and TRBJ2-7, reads KAGVTQTPRYLIKTRGQQVTLSCSPISGHRSVSWYQQTPGQGLQFLFEYFSETQRNKGNFPGRFSGRQFSNSRSEMNVSTLELGDSALYLCASSLSVTGALAGSEQYFGPGTRLTVT.

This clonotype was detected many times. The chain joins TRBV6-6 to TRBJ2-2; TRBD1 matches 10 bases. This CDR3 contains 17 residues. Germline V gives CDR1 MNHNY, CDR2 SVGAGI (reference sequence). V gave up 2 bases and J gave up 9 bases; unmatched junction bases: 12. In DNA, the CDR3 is TGTGCCAGCAGTTACCGCCCGGACAGGGGGGGAGAACGGGAGCTGTTTTTT. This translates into CASSYRPDRGGERELFF.